What follows describes a single TCR beta chain. Its antigen is unknown. PCR primers comprised 60 Vbeta and 13 Jbeta primers. Using immunoSEQ multiplex PCR, the repertoire was profiled, and TCRdb retains in-frame clones only, with some absent. The table records about 130,000 clones, around 86% of them present only once. The data originate from a study of cytomegalovirus exposure and HLA in healthy donors. Study-level results: TCR beta chains numbering 164 were designated cytomegalovirus-associated.

V was pared by 3 bases and J by 5 bases, with 18 bases between. Per germline, CDR1 LNHDA and CDR2 SQIVND (reference sequence). The CDR3 is 16 amino acids. This TCR was recovered from a man aged 18 to 30 in good health and CMV-seronegative. The rearrangement joins TRBV19 to TRBJ2-3; TRBD1 might be the D (6 bases). The specimen was PBMCs. The CDR3 DNA reads as TGTGCCAGTAGTATCCCAACTGGTGGGGGCCAAGATACGCAGTATTTT. It specifies CASSIPTGGGQDTQYF.